The present T cell receptor (beta chain) was sequenced within a study of early T cells in non-severe SARS-CoV-2 infection. Overall study context: The sequenced material was bulk RNA from unsorted whole blood, and its chains were unpaired. General observations from the study: Matches to VDJdb favored anti-spike CD8 responses and missed private and CD4 specificities.

The library protocol tagged individual cDNA molecules with unique molecular identifiers. TCRdb re-analysed the 5' RACE reads in MiXCR, keeping a single row per CDR3 protein. The repertoire holds more than 60,000 distinct CDR3 sequences, with around 12% as singletons. Trimming removed 1 base at V and 2 bases at J, with 9 bases between. The CDR3 is 14 residues long. Germline CDR1 SGDLS, CDR2 YYNGEE. There are a few counts of this clonotype. Its antigen is undetermined. V is TRBV9 and J is TRBJ2-5; D is perhaps TRBD1 or TRBD2 (5 bases each). The sequence was obtained from an adult who was a healthcare worker with PCR-confirmed SARS-CoV-2 infection or an uninfected control (not recorded which). The donor label of this sample is uncertain. Source: whole blood, taken at baseline. CDR3 sequence: CASSVRGGQETQYF. CDR3 nucleotide sequence: TGTGCCAGCAGCGTACGTGGGGGACAAGAGACCCAGTACTTC.